A single sample gave rise to the 21 T cell receptor beta chains below, sequenced in a study of T cells in Graves' hyperthyroidism and ophthalmopathy. Amplification of TCR beta CDR3 regions was performed using RNA transcripts as template. The primer set for the first-round RT-PCR of the TCR CDR3 was HTBI. TCRdb processed the multiplex PCR reads anew with MiXCR; each CDR3 protein has one entry. The sample shows around 700,000 distinct CDR3 sequences, around 40% of them seen only once. Sequenced material: blood. The receptors derive from a woman in her thirties or forties with Graves' hyperthyroidism.

Ten or more counts support this clonotype. The rearrangement uses TRBV4-3 and TRBJ1-2; 11 bases align to TRBD1. Germline CDR1 and CDR2: LGHNA and YSLEER. V was clipped by 2 bases and J by 8 bases; unmatched bases: 7. The CDR3 runs to 15 residues. Here the CDR3 reads CASSQIVRTGGGYTF. CDR3 bases: TGCGCCAGCAGCCAAATTGTAAGGACAGGGGGCGGCTACACCTTC.

The gene calls are TRBV7-2 and TRBJ2-7; D ambiguous. The V gene's germline CDR1 is SGHTA and CDR2 FQGNSA. The CDR3 runs 13 residues. Trimming stripped 7 bases from V and 3 bases from J, with 13 bases between. This CDR3 is CASTDTGHYEQYF. For the CDR3, the DNA is TGTGCCAGCACAGACACGGGCCACTACGAGCAGTACTTC.

In regard to this clonotype: One end of the junction is discordant with germline, which a read error may explain. The CDR3 DNA reads TGTGCCAGCAGTTCCCGGGACAGTTTTACGTACTACGAGCAGTACTTC. Its protein is CASSSRDSFTYYEQYF. The chain combines TRBV10-3 with TRBJ2-7; TRBD1 aligns across 7 bases. The CDR3 loop spans 16 amino acids. Per germline, CDR1 ENHRY and CDR2 SYGVKD.

This clonotype was seen more than once but under ten times. V is TRBV6-1 and J is TRBJ1-1; TRBD1 might be the D (6 bases). Germline CDR1 is MNHNS and CDR2 is SASEGT. The V end lost 6 bases, the J end lost 11 bases, and 22 bases lay between the germline ends. This CDR3 contains 14 residues. The CDR3 spells CASSREPGHISAFF. The CDR3 nucleotides are TGTGCCAGCAGCCGGGAACCGGGACATATCTCCGCTTTCTTT.

This chain connects TRBV19 to TRBJ1-3; D not certain. The CDR3 covers 14 residues. V lost 3 bases and J 4 bases, leaving 10 bases between the germline ends. CDR1 is LNHDA and CDR2 is SQIVND in the germline V gene (reference sequence). CDR3 sequence (DNA): TGTGCCAGTAGTATTCAGGTGGCCGGAAACACCATATATTTT. It codes for CASSIQVAGNTIYF.

The chain couples TRBV2 to TRBJ1-6; TRBD1 is a possible D gene (6 bases). The germline V and J ends were trimmed by 6 bases and 7 bases, with 19 bases remaining between them. Germline CDR1 is SNHLY and CDR2 is FYNNEI. The CDR3 runs 16 residues. Written as DNA, the CDR3 is TGTGCCAGCAGCCAAGGGGAAGGGGGTCTAAATTCACCCCTCCACTTT. Translation gives CASSQGEGGLNSPLHF.

This clonotype was seen repeatedly, ten times or more. The V gene is TRBV7-3, the J gene TRBJ1-1; D not certain. Trimming pared 5 bases from V and 3 bases from J, leaving 10 bases between. The V gene's germline CDR1 is SGHTA and CDR2 FQGTGA. CDR3 length equals 13 residues. Here the CDR3 reads CASSPQRDTEAFF. CDR3 coding DNA: TGTGCCAGCAGCCCTCAGAGGGACACTGAAGCTTTCTTT.

V usage is TRBV19 and J usage is TRBJ1-5; D gene unclear. This CDR3 spans 13 amino acids. V was clipped by 2 bases and J by 7 bases, with 9 bases between them. Germline CDR1 and CDR2: LNHDA and SQIVND (reference sequence). CDR3 region: CASSIRAAQPQHF. The CDR3 bases are TGTGCCAGTAGTATAAGGGCAGCCCAGCCCCAGCATTTT.

Comments on this clonotype: At one end the junction does not follow the germline gene, possibly because of a read error. This chain uses TRBV7-9 with TRBJ1-2, with TRBD1 as a possible D gene (6 bases). Per germline, CDR1 SEHNR and CDR2 FQNEAQ (reference sequence). This CDR3 is built from 14 residues. The CDR3 spells CASSLTGFNDGYTF. The CDR3 nucleotides read TGTGCCAGCAGCCTCACAGGGTTTAACGATGGCTACACCTTC.

This chain uses TRBV29-1 with TRBJ2-7, with TRBD1 as a possible D gene (6 bases). CDR3 size: 14 residues. V was trimmed by 2 bases and J by 2 bases, leaving 13 bases between them. CDR1 is SQVTM, CDR2 ANQGSEA, per germline. DNA of the CDR3: TGCAGCGTTGAACTCACGACAGGTACCTACGAGCAGTACTTC. Its translation: CSVELTTGTYEQYF.

Only a few counts were recorded for this clonotype. The chain recombines TRBV11-2 with TRBJ1-2, with no clear D. Trimming took 4 bases from V and 5 from J, leaving 20 bases between them. CDR1 is SGHAT and CDR2 is FQNNGV in the germline V gene. CDR3 length: 16 amino acids. The CDR3 region is CASSSPRWIFGYGYTF. For the CDR3, the DNA is TGTGCCAGCAGCTCCCCCAGGTGGATCTTTGGGTATGGCTACACCTTC.

V is TRBV4-3 and J is TRBJ1-1; 7 bases map to TRBD1. This CDR3 contains 14 residues. From germline, CDR1 is LGHNA and CDR2 YSLEER. V lost 0 bases to trimming and J lost 3 bases; unmatched junction nucleotides: 1. The CDR3 reads CASSQERGHTEAFF. The CDR3 region has the DNA TGCGCCAGCAGCCAAGAAAGGGGGCACACTGAAGCTTTCTTT.

There are a few counts of this clonotype. The rearrangement uses TRBV19 and TRBJ1-5, with unresolved D. The V gene lost 4 bases and the J gene lost 7 bases, with 17 bases spanning the gap. The CDR3 is 15 amino acids. Germline lookup yields CDR1 LNHDA and CDR2 SQIVND (reference sequence). The CDR3 region has the DNA TGTGCCAGTAGTAACACTCAAGAGGGTTGGCAGCCCCAGCATTTT. Translation gives CASSNTQEGWQPQHF.

This clonotype was seen repeatedly, ten times or more. The rearrangement links TRBV6-5 to TRBJ1-2; no firm D call. The V and J ends lost 0 bases and 6 bases respectively, with 8 bases between them. This CDR3 region has 13 residues. The germline V gene has CDR1 MNHEY and CDR2 SVGAGI. The CDR3 sequence: CASSYSGGDGYTF. The CDR3 nucleotides are TGTGCCAGCAGTTACTCGGGAGGAGATGGCTACACCTTC.

This chain links TRBV25-1 with TRBJ1-2, with 8 bases identical to TRBD1. The junction had 5 bases not matched to a gene; V was cut back by 8 bases and J by 6 bases. The V gene's germline CDR1 is MGHDK and CDR2 SYGVNS. CDR3 length equals 12 residues. The CDR3 nucleotides read TGTGCCAGCGGCCACAGGGGGAATGGCTACACCTTC. The encoded protein is CASGHRGNGYTF.

A word on this clonotype: A much larger clone differs by one base, so this may be a read error. The chain joins TRBV12-3 or TRBV12-4 to TRBJ2-5; TRBD2 matches at 7 bases. Trimming at V came to 5 bases and at J to 4 bases, leaving 4 bases not matched to a gene. CDR3 length equals 13 residues. CDR3 loop: CASSPGGPETQYF. CDR3 DNA: TGTGCCAGCAGTCCGGGGGGACCAGAGACCCAGTACTTC.

The chain joins TRBV13 to TRBJ2-7; TRBD1 agrees at 8 bases. This CDR3 contains 12 residues. The V gene end was trimmed by 10 bases and the J gene end by 3 bases; junction bases not matched to a gene: 5. Germline V gene data show CDR1 as PRHDT and CDR2 as FYEKMQ (reference sequence). CDR3 sequence reads: CATRTGNYEQYF. CDR3 sequence (DNA): TGTGCCACCCGGACAGGGAACTACGAGCAGTACTTC.

The chain carries TRBV20-1 and TRBJ1-4, with TRBD1 identical over 8 bases. From germline, CDR1 is DFQATT and CDR2 SNEGSKA (reference sequence). The CDR3 is 13 residues long. The V segment lost 6 bases and the J segment 7 bases; nucleotides outside the gene matches: 7. CDR3 in amino acids: CSAPDRVGEKLFF. The DNA for the CDR3 is TGCAGTGCCCCGGACAGGGTCGGTGAAAAACTGTTTTTT.

There are many counts of this clonotype. The genes are TRBV15 and TRBJ2-5; D gene uncertain. This CDR3 has 14 residues. Germline V lookup: CDR1 LNHNV, CDR2 YYDKDF (reference sequence). Between the trimmed V and J ends, which lost 4 bases and 2 bases, there was a span of 11 bases. Here the CDR3 reads CATSIPGPQETQYF. The CDR3 nucleotides are TGTGCCACCAGCATCCCCGGGCCACAAGAGACCCAGTACTTC.

The CDR3 here is CASSYEPPSAEQYF. Here the CDR3 DNA reads TGTGCCAGCAGTTACGAACCCCCCTCTGCCGAGCAGTACTTC. The chain employs TRBV12-3 or TRBV12-4 and TRBJ2-7, with D unclear. CDR3 length: 14 amino acids. V was pared by 4 bases and J by 6 bases, with 16 bases between.

This clonotype was observed a few times. The chain employs TRBV12-3 or TRBV12-4 and TRBJ1-2; possibly TRBD1 for D (6 bases). CDR3 length: 14 residues. V dropped 6 bases and J dropped 6 bases, with 17 bases sitting between them. The CDR3, as DNA: TGTGCCAGCAGCCCAACTGGGGGGGCGAATGGCTACACCTTC. Its protein is CASSPTGGANGYTF.